The next 10 T cell receptor beta chains were all read from a single sample in a study of T cell repertoires in cytomegalovirus infection. MiXCR was run by TCRdb on the reads, yielding one entry per CDR3 protein. The table has 680,000 or so distinct CDR3 sequences, 35% to 40% seen once. The sequenced sample was PBMCs. The receptors originated from a human donor in good health (CMV status not recorded). Some clones in this sample may be carry-over from other donors' samples.

This clonotype was observed a few times. The CDR3 is CASSLADTSGTHYEQYF. CDR3 nucleotide sequence: TGCGCCAGCAGCTTGGCCGATACTAGCGGGACCCACTACGAGCAGTACTTC. The rearrangement uses TRBV5-1 and TRBJ2-7; 10 bases fit TRBD2. The V gene's germline CDR1 is SGHRS and CDR2 YFSETQ. Germline trimming cut 0 bases from V and 3 bases from J; bases unmatched to any gene: 9. The CDR3 has 17 residues.

A few counts support this clonotype. This chain links TRBV28 with TRBJ2-1; 11 positions match TRBD2. CDR3 length: 15 residues. V lost 7 bases to trimming and J lost 7 bases; unmatched junction nucleotides: 9. Germline CDR1 reads MDHEN; CDR2 reads SYDVKM. CDR3: CASTEPGLAENEQFF. The CDR3 nucleotides are TGTGCCAGCACCGAACCGGGACTAGCGGAAAATGAGCAGTTCTTC.

This clonotype showed up many times. The V gene is TRBV7-6, the J gene TRBJ1-5; D is perhaps TRBD1 (5 bases). Looked up from germline, CDR1 is SGHVS and CDR2 is FNYEAQ. The CDR3 is 17 residues long. The V gene lost 1 base and the J gene lost 8 bases, with 21 bases spanning the gap. The CDR3 region has the DNA TGTGCCAGCAGCTTAGGGGTGGCGAGGGGATCGATAGAGCCCCAGCATTTT. As protein: CASSLGVARGSIEPQHF. Together with reference TRBV7-6 and TRBJ1-5, the CDR3 gives the full variable domain: GAGVSQSPRYKVTKRGQDVALRCDPISGHVSLYWYRQALGQGPEFLTYFNYEAQQDKSGLPNDRFSAERPEGSISTLTIQRTEQRDSAMYRCASSLGVARGSIEPQHFGDGTRLSIL.

V gene TRBV5-1 combines with J gene TRBJ1-3; 8 positions agree with TRBD1. The trim removed 0 bases at V and 0 bases at J, leaving 5 bases unmatched. The germline V gene encodes CDR1 SGHRS and CDR2 YFSETQ. CDR3 length: 17 amino acids. CDR3: CASSLVPGGSSGNTIYF. The CDR3 DNA reads as TGCGCCAGCAGCTTGGTACCAGGGGGCTCCTCTGGAAACACCATATATTTT.

This clonotype was seen only a few times. The genes are TRBV2 and TRBJ1-1; 8 positions match TRBD1. CDR1 and CDR2 (germline): SNHLY, FYNNEI. The CDR3 is made up of 15 amino acids. With V trimmed by 6 bases and J by 6 bases, 12 bases remained unmatched. CDR3 DNA: TGTGCCAGCAGGGACTTCGACAGGGGTTTCTCTGAAGCTTTCTTT. Its translation is CASRDFDRGFSEAFF.

The V gene is TRBV20-1, the J gene TRBJ1-3; a weak D match, TRBD1 (6 bases). V lost 6 bases and J lost 6, with 15 bases in between. Germline loops: CDR1 DFQATT, CDR2 SNEGSKA (reference sequence). There are 13 residues in the CDR3. CDR3 protein: CSAITGILNTIYF. The DNA for the CDR3 is TGCAGTGCCATCACAGGGATTTTAAACACCATATATTTT.

Regarding this clonotype: This may stem from a read error, because a much larger clone lies one nucleotide away. This is likely a read error, given that the CDR3 carries no conserved phenylalanine or tryptophan at its end. V and J are TRBV12-3 or TRBV12-4 and TRBJ1-2, with D unclear. V was cut by 6 bases and J by 1 base, with 6 bases left in between. The CDR3 contains 12 residues. The CDR3 reads CASRTFNYGYTL. The CDR3 DNA is TGTGCCAGCAGGACCTTTAACTATGGCTACACCCTC.

The chain combines TRBV23-1 with TRBJ2-7; perhaps TRBD2 as D (6 bases). TRBV23-1 carries the ORF label, with uncertain function. V was clipped by 0 bases and J by 6 bases, with 42 bases between them. This CDR3 has 24 amino acids. CDR3 protein: CASSQSVWDFWRGLGLGEDLEQYF. The DNA of the CDR3 is TGCGCCAGCAGTCAATCTGTTTGGGACTTTTGGAGAGGATTGGGTCTTGGGGAGGATCTCGAGCAGTACTTC.

This clonotype showed up just a few times. The chain links TRBV11-1 to TRBJ2-5; either TRBD1 or TRBD2 may fit D (5 bases each). The V gene's germline CDR1 is SGHAT and CDR2 FQDESV (reference sequence). The CDR3 runs to 14 residues. Trimming left V 2 bases short and J 5 bases short, with 12 bases between. The CDR3 loop reads CASSLRWDAETQYF. The DNA of the CDR3 is TGTGCCAGCAGCTTACGGTGGGACGCGGAGACCCAGTACTTC. Variable domain in full (rest from reference TRBV11-1 and TRBJ2-5): EAEVAQSPRYKITEKSQAVAFWCDPISGHATLYWYRQILGQGPELLVQFQDESVVDDSQLPKDRFSAERLKGVDSTLKIQPAELGDSAMYLCASSLRWDAETQYFGPGTRLLVL.

This clonotype was found a few times. The junction departs from germline at one end; a sequencing error may be responsible. V usage is TRBV4-1 and J usage is TRBJ2-7; 14 positions match TRBD2. The V gene's germline CDR1 is MGHRA and CDR2 YSYEKL. CDR3 length: 16 amino acids. The CDR3 coding sequence is TGCGCCAGCAGCCAACAGGGTTGGGGACTAGCGGGAGTAATTGACTTC. This codes for CASSQQGWGLAGVIDF.